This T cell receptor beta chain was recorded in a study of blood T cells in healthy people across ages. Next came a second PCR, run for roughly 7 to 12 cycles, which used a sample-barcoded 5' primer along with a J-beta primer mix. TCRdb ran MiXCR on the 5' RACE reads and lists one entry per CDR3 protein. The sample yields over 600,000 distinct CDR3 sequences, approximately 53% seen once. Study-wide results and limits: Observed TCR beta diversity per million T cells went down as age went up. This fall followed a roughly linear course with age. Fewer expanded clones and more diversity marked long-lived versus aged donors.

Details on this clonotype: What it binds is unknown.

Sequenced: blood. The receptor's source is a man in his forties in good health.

CDR3 protein: CASSFRKRLEYPDTQYF. CDR3 nucleotide sequence: TGTGCCAGCAGCTTCCGGAAAAGATTGGAATATCCAGATACGCAGTATTTT. V gene TRBV7-6 combines with J gene TRBJ2-3; D unresolved. V was clipped by 3 bases and J by 4 bases, with 20 bases between them. The CDR3 spans 17 residues. The germline V gene encodes CDR1 SGHVS and CDR2 FNYEAQ. Combining the CDR3 with reference TRBV7-6 and TRBJ2-3 gives the whole variable domain GAGVSQSPRYKVTKRGQDVALRCDPISGHVSLYWYRQALGQGPEFLTYFNYEAQQDKSGLPNDRFSAERPEGSISTLTIQRTEQRDSAMYRCASSFRKRLEYPDTQYFGPGTRLTVL.